What follows are 29 T cell receptor beta chains derived from one specimen sequenced in a study of CD8+ T cells in alopecia areata (dated by TCRdb to 2017 to 2018). Libraries came from the immunoSEQ multiplex PCR assay. To provide template for TCR sequencing, every sample had RNA extracted and reverse transcribed into cDNA. Not all clones reach the TCRdb copy of this immuneACCESS table, which keeps in-frame sequences only. Checked studies attribute under half of the gap to unresolved V genes and leave the rest unexplained. For this sample the table gives about 110,000 clones, of which around 59% were detected only once. The ten largest clones represent 20% to 25% of the sample. Sample: CD8+ T cells sorted from blood. Receptors were obtained from a human donor in good health.

The chain uses TRBV4-2 and TRBJ1-2; D not resolved. The CDR3 covers 14 residues. V lost 0 bases and J lost 8, with 13 bases in between. From germline, CDR1 is LGHNA and CDR2 YNFKEQ. CDR3 nucleotide sequence: TGTGCCAGCAGCCAAGATACCGGGTCGCAGGGCTACACCTTC. Its translation is CASSQDTGSQGYTF.

The chain recombines TRBV7-9 with TRBJ1-2; maybe TRBD1 (5 bases). Per the germline V gene, CDR1 is SEHNR and CDR2 is FQNEAQ (reference sequence). Trimming cost V 5 bases and J 7 bases, with 20 bases left between them. The CDR3 has 15 residues. The CDR3 region has the DNA TGTGCCAGCAGCCTAAGTGGTAGAGGGGAAGCTGGCTACACCTTC. This translates into CASSLSGRGEAGYTF.

The chain has TRBV5-1 and TRBJ2-3; D remains ambiguous. This CDR3 has 13 residues. Trimming stripped 0 bases from V and 10 bases from J, with 12 bases between. Germline V gene lookup returns CDR1 SGHRS and CDR2 YFSETQ. Here the CDR3 DNA reads TGCGCCAGCAGCTTGGTGCAAGCAGTTGCGCAGTATTTT. Translating gives CASSLVQAVAQYF.

In its sample, this clone was seen a few times. The gene calls are TRBV29-1 and TRBJ2-3; 9 bases are shared with TRBD2. J lost 1 base, V lost 7 bases, and 3 bases had no gene match. Looked up from germline, CDR1 is SQVTM and CDR2 is ANQGSEA. The CDR3 has 13 amino acids. CDR3 amino acids: CSGRTSGTDTQYF. In DNA form, the CDR3 reads TGCAGCGGACGGACTAGCGGCACAGATACGCAGTATTTT.

This clone was seen only once. The J gene is TRBJ2-7, the V gene TRBV7-9, with 7 bases lining up with TRBD1. This CDR3 comprises 13 residues. In germline, CDR1 is SEHNR, CDR2 FQNEAQ (reference sequence). V shed 8 bases and J 5 bases; nucleotides not matched to a gene: 9. The CDR3 region is CASAGEGANEQYF. The CDR3, as DNA: TGTGCCAGCGCAGGTGAGGGGGCGAACGAGCAGTACTTC.

V gene TRBV7-2 combines with J gene TRBJ2-4; D is perhaps TRBD1 or TRBD2 (5 bases each). V was trimmed by 0 bases and J by 6 bases, leaving 9 bases between them. The CDR3 consists of 14 residues. Germline V gives CDR1 SGHTA, CDR2 FQGNSA. CDR3 in amino acids: CASSLARGPNIQYF. The CDR3 DNA follows: TGTGCCAGCAGCTTAGCTCGGGGCCCAAACATTCAGTACTTC.

This clone was recorded only once. The V gene is TRBV6-5, the J gene TRBJ2-5; no clear D gene. Trimming removed 5 bases from V and 6 bases from J, with 16 bases in between. The CDR3 extends over 14 amino acids. Germline CDR1 and CDR2: MNHEY and SVGAGI. The CDR3 reads CASSLMATAKTQYF. CDR3 DNA: TGTGCCAGCAGTCTAATGGCGACCGCGAAGACCCAGTACTTC.

This clone was found a few times. This sequence joins TRBV4-3 and TRBJ2-5; D is possibly TRBD1 (5 bases). V was shortened by 1 base and J by 5 bases, with 14 bases between the two germline ends. CDR1 and CDR2 (germline): LGHNA, YSLEER. CDR3 length: 15 residues. The DNA of the CDR3 is TGCGCCAGCAGCCAAGGAACGTCCCCAGGGGAGACCCAGTACTTC. Its translation is CASSQGTSPGETQYF.

This chain uses TRBV7-9 with TRBJ1-1; maybe TRBD1 (5 bases). Germline values: CDR1 SEHNR, CDR2 FQNEAQ (reference sequence). The CDR3 length is 14 residues. The V end lost 2 bases, the J end lost 8 bases, and 15 bases lay between the germline ends. CDR3 bases: TGTGCCAGCAGCTTATTAGTTGGGGCGCACGAAGCTTTCTTT. Protein sequence: CASSLLVGAHEAFF.

This rearrangement joins TRBV7-9 to TRBJ1-1; no firm D call. This CDR3 contains 12 residues. Germline V gene lookup returns CDR1 SEHNR and CDR2 FQNEAQ (reference sequence). V dropped 4 bases and J dropped 6 bases, with 9 bases sitting between them. This CDR3 reads CASSSNDPEAFF. In DNA form, the CDR3 reads TGTGCCAGCAGCTCAAACGACCCTGAAGCTTTCTTT.

Concerning this clone: Other nucleotide sequences in the sample specify the same CDR3. This rearrangement joins TRBV9 to TRBJ2-5; the match to TRBD2 covers 7 bases. V was clipped by 2 bases and J by 1 base; unmatched bases: 2. Germline V gene sequence: CDR1 SGDLS, CDR2 YYNGEE. This CDR3 spans 14 amino acids. Written as DNA, the CDR3 is TGTGCCAGCAGCGTCGGGGGGACCCAAGAGACCCAGTACTTC. Its protein product is CASSVGGTQETQYF. Full variable domain (rest looked up from reference TRBV9 and TRBJ2-5): DSGVTQTPKHLITATGQRVTLRCSPRSGDLSVYWYQQSLDQGLQFLIQYYNGEERAKGNILERFSAQQFPDLHSELNLSSLELGDSALYFCASSVGGTQETQYFGPGTRLLVL.

This clone was observed once. The V gene is TRBV30, the J gene TRBJ2-5; unclear D gene. Germline V gives CDR1 GTSNPN, CDR2 SVGIG (reference sequence). With 3 bases removed from V and 5 bases from J, the gap between germline ends came to 22 bases. The CDR3 runs to 16 residues. DNA of the CDR3: TGTGCCTGGAGCGAACTCCTCGGGCCCGACGAGGAGACCCAGTACTTC. Translated: CAWSELLGPDEETQYF.

The chain employs TRBV29-1 and TRBJ2-2; a weak D match, TRBD2 (6 bases). The CDR3 sequence is 13 residues long. The germline V and J ends were trimmed by 6 bases and 4 bases, with 12 bases remaining between them. CDR1 is SQVTM and CDR2 is ANQGSEA in the germline V gene. The CDR3 DNA reads as TGCAGCGTAATCCGGGACTTCACCGGGGAGCTGTTTTTT. It codes for CSVIRDFTGELFF.

CDR3 nucleotide sequence: TGTGCCAGGCAGGGCGAACAAATAATGAACACTGAAGCTTTCTTT. It translates to CARQGEQIMNTEAFF. The genes are TRBV2 and TRBJ1-1; a weak D match, TRBD1 (5 bases). The germline V gene has CDR1 SNHLY and CDR2 FYNNEI. This CDR3 has 15 residues. Trimming took 9 bases from V and 0 from J, leaving 17 bases between them.

The V call is TRBV7-3, the J call TRBJ2-3; 8 bases are a match to TRBD1. V dropped 3 bases and J dropped 5; count of bases not matched to a gene: 4. CDR1 is SGHTA and CDR2 is FQGTGA in the germline V gene. This CDR3 contains 14 residues. CDR3 DNA sequence: TGTGCCAGCAGCTTGACAGGGGCGGGAGATACGCAGTATTTT. It codes for CASSLTGAGDTQYF.

In this sample, this clone turned up a few times. The CDR3 region is CASSQLAGGPDTQYF. CDR3 nucleotides: TGTGCCAGCAGTCAACTAGCGGGGGGGCCAGATACGCAGTATTTT. The chain joins TRBV6-1 to TRBJ2-3, with 13 nucleotides matching TRBD2. The CDR3 is 15 amino acids. The germline gives CDR1 MNHNS, CDR2 SASEGT. V gave up 5 bases and J gave up 4 bases; unmatched junction bases: 3.

This clone came up a few times. This chain uses TRBV13 with TRBJ2-2; TRBD1 is a possible D gene (6 bases). V lost 9 bases and J 2 bases, leaving 16 bases between the germline ends. Germline assignment: CDR1 PRHDT and CDR2 FYEKMQ (reference sequence). This CDR3 has 15 residues. The DNA of the CDR3 is TGTGCCAGGGGGACGACAGGTGTTAACACCGGGGAGCTGTTTTTT. This translates into CARGTTGVNTGELFF.

The chain joins TRBV27 to TRBJ2-7, with D perhaps matching TRBD1 (6 bases). V was clipped by 6 bases and J by 2 bases, with 11 bases between them. The CDR3 consists of 13 residues. Per the germline V gene, CDR1 is MNHEY and CDR2 is SMNVEV (reference sequence). The CDR3, as DNA: TGTGCCAGCAGCCCAGGGGCCCCCTACGAGCAGTACTTC. Encoded protein: CASSPGAPYEQYF.

The chain has TRBV7-8 and TRBJ1-1, with 10 bases lining up with TRBD1. Trimming removed 3 bases from V and 5 bases from J; junction bases left unmatched: 9. CDR1 is SGHVS, CDR2 FQNEAQ, per germline. The CDR3 covers 16 residues. Written as DNA, the CDR3 is TGTGCCAGCAGCTTCTATGGCGGGACAGGGGTTACTGAAGCTTTCTTT. It codes for CASSFYGGTGVTEAFF. Using reference TRBV7-8 and TRBJ1-1 for the parts outside the CDR3, the full variable domain is GAGVSQSPRYKVAKRGQDVALRCDPISGHVSLFWYQQALGQGPEFLTYFQNEAQLDKSGLPSDRFFAERPEGSVSTLKIQRTQQEDSAVYLCASSFYGGTGVTEAFFGQGTRLTVV.

The chain joins TRBV28 to TRBJ1-1; D uncertain. The CDR3 sequence is 14 residues long. The ends were cut back, 2 bases at V and 4 bases at J, with 11 bases in the middle. Germline lookup yields CDR1 MDHEN and CDR2 SYDVKM. CDR3 region: CASSLVSRGTEAFF. In nucleotides, the CDR3 is TGTGCCAGCAGTTTAGTCTCCCGGGGCACTGAAGCTTTCTTT.

The chain carries TRBV5-1 and TRBJ2-7, with D possibly matching TRBD1 (5 bases). V was pared by 2 bases and J by 2 bases, with 8 bases between. This CDR3 comprises 13 residues. Germline V gene data show CDR1 as SGHRS and CDR2 as YFSETQ. CDR3 region: CASSFGHPYEQYF. CDR3 coding DNA: TGCGCCAGCAGCTTTGGACATCCCTACGAGCAGTACTTC.

V and J are TRBV7-2 and TRBJ2-2; the D gene is possibly TRBD1 (5 bases). The V and J ends lost 3 bases and 5 bases respectively, with 19 bases between them. Looked up from germline, CDR1 is SGHTA and CDR2 is FQGNSA. This CDR3 has 17 amino acids. The chain's CDR3 is CASSLTGWGKRTGELFF. The CDR3 DNA reads TGTGCCAGCAGCTTGACGGGCTGGGGCAAAAGGACCGGGGAGCTGTTTTTT.

This clone was detected only once. This rearrangement joins TRBV7-9 to TRBJ2-5; TRBD2 matches at 15 bases. The length of the CDR3 is 17 residues. V lost 5 bases and J lost 1; bases outside the gene matches: 5. CDR1 and CDR2 from the germline V gene are SEHNR and FQNEAQ (reference sequence). The CDR3 coding sequence is TGTGCCAGCAGCCTCGGGACTAGCGGGGGGTCCCAAGAGACCCAGTACTTC. Protein sequence: CASSLGTSGGSQETQYF.

CDR3 coding DNA: TGTGCCAGCAGCGCGGGACTAGCGGGGTCCCCGGGAAACATTCAGTACTTC. Translated, it gives CASSAGLAGSPGNIQYF. V usage is TRBV7-9 and J usage is TRBJ2-4; TRBD2 agrees at 13 bases. Germline V gene sequence: CDR1 SEHNR, CDR2 FQNEAQ (reference sequence). The trim removed 5 bases at V and 6 bases at J, leaving 10 bases unmatched. The CDR3 loop spans 17 amino acids.

In this sample, this clone turned up a few times. The CDR3: CASSFYGYEQYF. The CDR3 nucleotides are TGTGCCAGCAGCTTTTATGGGTACGAGCAGTACTTC. The chain uses TRBV13 and TRBJ2-7; unclear D gene. The CDR3 runs 12 residues. V lost 3 bases and J lost 4, with 7 bases in between. CDR1 is PRHDT, CDR2 FYEKMQ, per germline (reference sequence).

This clone was picked up one time. The J gene is TRBJ2-2, the V gene TRBV29-1, with D possibly called TRBD1 or TRBD2 (5 bases each). The germline gives CDR1 SQVTM, CDR2 ANQGSEA. Trimming stripped 7 bases from V and 0 bases from J, with 18 bases between. The CDR3 totals 16 residues. DNA of the CDR3: TGCAGCGCCGCTGGGGGACCAAATGCGAACACCGGGGAGCTGTTTTTT. This codes for CSAAGGPNANTGELFF.

In this sample, this clone turned up a few times. V gene TRBV7-6 combines with J gene TRBJ2-5; the D is unclear. V lost 1 base and J lost 0, with 12 bases in between. CDR1 is SGHVS, CDR2 FNYEAQ, per germline. The CDR3 sequence is 16 residues long. CDR3 amino acids: CASSLGPRAYQETQYF. CDR3 nucleotides: TGTGCCAGCAGCTTAGGCCCAAGGGCGTACCAAGAGACCCAGTACTTC.

This clone was detected a few times. The chain's CDR3 is CSAGSNEAFF. The CDR3 nucleotides read TGCAGTGCTGGGAGTAATGAAGCTTTCTTT. The chain carries TRBV20-1 and TRBJ1-1; D ambiguous. Germline CDR1 reads DFQATT; CDR2 reads SNEGSKA (reference sequence). This CDR3 comprises 10 residues. V dropped 5 bases and J dropped 7 bases, with 8 bases sitting between them.

This clone was found a few times. This chain joins TRBV9 and TRBJ2-7, with 8 bases identical to TRBD1. CDR3 length: 15 residues. Germline CDR1 SGDLS, CDR2 YYNGEE. V was pared by 2 bases and J by 1 base, with 5 bases of the junction left unmatched. The CDR3 sequence is CASSVGTGVSYEQYF. CDR3 nucleotides: TGTGCCAGCAGCGTCGGGACAGGTGTGTCCTACGAGCAGTACTTC.